Each of the 32 T cell receptor beta chains below was sequenced from the same sample in a study of CD8 T cells in Susac syndrome. RNA totalling roughly 0.5 to 1 ug underwent reverse transcription with random hexamers. MiXCR, run by TCRdb on the immunoSEQ multiplex PCR reads, gives a single entry per CDR3 protein. Of 150,000 to 200,000 distinct CDR3 sequences listed, almost 96% are singletons. The sample comprised CD4+ T cells from PBMCs. Receptors were obtained from a human donor with Susac syndrome.

The chain is built from TRBV30 and TRBJ2-5; 7 nucleotides match TRBD2. Germline V gene sequence: CDR1 GTSNPN, CDR2 SVGIG (reference sequence). J gave up 5 bases and V 2 bases, and 8 bases lay outside the gene matches. The CDR3 length is 14 residues. DNA for the CDR3: TGTGCCTGGAGTCAGCGGGGAGTTCGGGAGACCCAGTACTTC. Its protein is CAWSQRGVRETQYF.

This rearrangement joins TRBV2 to TRBJ1-4; D might be TRBD1 (6 bases). The CDR3 has 14 residues. V gave up 3 bases and J gave up 4 bases, with 9 bases separating them. Looked up from germline, CDR1 is SNHLY and CDR2 is FYNNEI. CDR3 DNA sequence: TGTGCCAGCAGTGAGGGGGCACGTAATGAAAAACTGTTTTTT. Residues: CASSEGARNEKLFF. Based on the CDR3 plus reference TRBV2 and TRBJ1-4, the full variable domain is EPEVTQTPSHQVTQMGQEVILRCVPISNHLYFYWYRQILGQKVEFLVSFYNNEISEKSEIFDDQFSVERPDGSNFTLKIRSTKLEDSAMYFCASSEGARNEKLFFGSGTQLSVL.

V usage is TRBV20-1 and J usage is TRBJ2-5, with D possibly being TRBD1 or TRBD2 (5 bases each). V lost 6 bases and J 5 bases, leaving 16 bases between the germline ends. Germline CDR1 reads DFQATT; CDR2 reads SNEGSKA (reference sequence). The CDR3 contains 13 residues. This CDR3 is CSAPEGPAETQYF. The CDR3 nucleotides read TGCAGTGCCCCCGAGGGACCCGCGGAGACCCAGTACTTC.

The V gene is TRBV4-3, the J gene TRBJ2-2; the match to TRBD1 covers 8 bases. The germline CDR1 and CDR2 sequences are LGHNA and YSLEER. The length of the CDR3 is 17 residues. The trim removed 2 bases at V and 0 bases at J, leaving 5 bases unmatched. In DNA form, the CDR3 reads TGCGCCAGCAGCCAAACGGTACAGGGGGCGAACACCGGGGAGCTGTTTTTT. Translation: CASSQTVQGANTGELFF.

The V and J genes are TRBV2 and TRBJ1-1; a weak D match, TRBD1 (6 bases). The CDR3 loop spans 15 amino acids. The V gene's germline CDR1 is SNHLY and CDR2 FYNNEI. V was trimmed by 9 bases and J by 5 bases, leaving 22 bases between them. As DNA, the CDR3 is TGTGCCAGTTCAAGCTTAGGGGGGGTTGGAACTGAAGCTTTCTTT. It specifies CASSSLGGVGTEAFF.

A single count supports this clonotype. CDR3 region: CAWSVTRGPPNPYTEAFF. In nucleotides, the CDR3 is TGTGCCTGGAGTGTTACGCGAGGGCCACCAAATCCGTACACTGAAGCTTTCTTT. The genes are TRBV30 and TRBJ1-1; D is uncertain. CDR1 is GTSNPN and CDR2 is SVGIG in the germline V gene (reference sequence). There are 18 residues in the CDR3. Trimming cost V 0 bases and J 3 bases, with 23 bases left between them.

V is TRBV9 and J is TRBJ2-5; no definite D call. The germline CDR1 and CDR2 sequences are SGDLS and YYNGEE. The V end was cut by 0 bases, the J end by 10 bases, with 13 bases between. The CDR3 covers 13 residues. CDR3 in DNA: TGTGCCAGCAGCGTAGCTCCCGACACAGACCAGTACTTC. Amino acid sequence: CASSVAPDTDQYF.

This sequence joins TRBV12-5 and TRBJ1-3; no clear D gene. Germline values: CDR1 LGHNT, CDR2 FRNRAP. Trimming removed 2 bases at V and 10 bases at J, with 15 bases between. CDR3 length equals 14 residues. The CDR3 loop reads CASGLLPDQGTIYF. CDR3 coding DNA: TGTGCTAGTGGTTTGTTACCCGACCAAGGGACCATATATTTT.

The chain couples TRBV6-5 to TRBJ1-6; 7 bases are a match to TRBD1. V was pared by 6 bases and J by 8 bases, with 7 bases of the junction left unmatched. Per the germline V gene, CDR1 is MNHEY and CDR2 is SVGAGI. CDR3 length: 14 amino acids. The DNA for the CDR3 is TGTGCCAGCAGATGGGGACAGTTGGATTCACCCCTCCACTTT. This encodes CASRWGQLDSPLHF.

V gene TRBV20-1 combines with J gene TRBJ1-2; a possible D gene is TRBD1 (5 bases). The CDR3 totals 12 residues. Looked up from germline, CDR1 is DFQATT and CDR2 is SNEGSKA (reference sequence). V shed 6 bases and J shed 3 bases, with 11 bases lying between them. The CDR3 reads CSAQGRDYGYTF. The CDR3 nucleotides read TGCAGTGCCCAGGGACGGGACTATGGCTACACCTTC.

The chain carries TRBV7-8 and TRBJ2-5, with 10 bases aligning to TRBD2. The CDR3 is made up of 14 amino acids. Trimming cost V 4 bases and J 5 bases; bases outside gene matches: 4. Germline CDR1 and CDR2: SGHVS and FQNEAQ. CDR3 nucleotides: TGTGCCAGCAGCTCAGCACTAGCGGGGGAGACCCAGTACTTC. Its protein product is CASSSALAGETQYF.

Only one count was recorded for this clonotype. The gene calls are TRBV7-9 and TRBJ2-3; the match to TRBD2 covers 12 bases. J lost 2 bases, V lost 6 bases, and 3 bases had no gene match. The CDR3 runs to 15 residues. Germline loops: CDR1 SEHNR, CDR2 FQNEAQ (reference sequence). The CDR3 region is CASRRLAGATDTQYF. As DNA, the CDR3 is TGTGCCAGCAGGCGACTAGCGGGGGCCACAGATACGCAGTATTTT.

Here the CDR3 DNA reads TGTGCCAGCAGGTGGACAGGGGGAAACAATGAGCAGTTCTTC. It is translated as CASRWTGGNNEQFF. This chain links TRBV12-3 or TRBV12-4 with TRBJ2-1, with 10 bases identical to TRBD1. Losses at the gene ends were 6 bases for V and 5 bases for J; bases not matched to a gene: 4. CDR3 length equals 14 residues.

CDR3 region: CASRPRNGEKLFF. CDR3 sequence (DNA): TGTGCCAGTAGGCCTCGTAACGGGGAAAAACTGTTTTTT. This chain uses TRBV19 with TRBJ1-4, with unresolved D. The V and J ends lost 6 bases and 8 bases respectively, with 13 bases between them. The CDR3 has 13 residues. CDR1 LNHDA and CDR2 SQIVND come from the germline V gene (reference sequence).

The chain carries TRBV3-1 and TRBJ1-5; tentative D call: TRBD1 (6 bases). Germline CDR1 and CDR2: LGHDT and YNNKEL (reference sequence). The CDR3 is 16 residues long. V lost 0 bases to trimming and J lost 4 bases, with 13 bases between them. The CDR3 coding sequence is TGTGCCAGCAGCCAAGATGCGTTGGGGACAAATCAGCCCCAGCATTTT. It codes for CASSQDALGTNQPQHF.

The V call is TRBV12-3 or TRBV12-4, the J call TRBJ1-1, with no clear D. The CDR3 consists of 13 residues. The V end was cut by 2 bases, the J end by 1 base, with 5 bases between. Here the CDR3 reads CASSLLENTEAFF. In nucleotides, the CDR3 is TGTGCCAGCAGTTTATTGGAGAACACTGAAGCTTTCTTT.

V is TRBV9 and J is TRBJ2-3; D not resolved. CDR3 length: 15 amino acids. V dropped 0 bases and J dropped 4 bases, with 12 bases sitting between them. Germline-derived CDR1 and CDR2 are SGDLS and YYNGEE. The CDR3 nucleotides read TGTGCCAGCAGCGTAGCTAGGAACCGGGCAGATACGCAGTATTTT. Translation: CASSVARNRADTQYF.

The chain couples TRBV29-1 to TRBJ2-7; D is possibly TRBD2 (5 bases). V gave up 2 bases and J gave up 0 bases, with 17 bases separating them. Germline V gene lookup returns CDR1 SQVTM and CDR2 ANQGSEA. The CDR3 spans 16 residues. The CDR3 sequence is CSVERLRDFGSYEQYF. CDR3 coding DNA: TGCAGCGTTGAACGGTTGAGGGATTTCGGCTCCTACGAGCAGTACTTC.

V is TRBV10-3 and J is TRBJ1-5; D call uncertain. This CDR3 comprises 13 residues. Germline CDR1 is ENHRY and CDR2 is SYGVKD. V gave up 6 bases and J gave up 5 bases, with 11 bases separating them. The CDR3 DNA is TGTGCCATCAGGGGGTATTTGGATCAGCCCCAGCATTTT. Translation gives CAIRGYLDQPQHF.

The V gene is TRBV7-2, the J gene TRBJ1-6; the D gene is possibly TRBD1 (5 bases). V was shortened by 5 bases and J by 6 bases, with 14 bases between the two germline ends. The CDR3 covers 15 residues. Germline V gene data show CDR1 as SGHTA and CDR2 as FQGNSA. The CDR3 protein is CASSPAVGVNSPLHF. In DNA form, the CDR3 reads TGTGCCAGCAGCCCAGCGGTGGGGGTTAATTCACCCCTCCACTTT.

The chain has TRBV7-8 and TRBJ1-6; D is unclear. The V gene's germline CDR1 is SGHVS and CDR2 FQNEAQ. The CDR3 covers 14 residues. With 5 bases removed from V and 8 bases from J, the gap between germline ends came to 13 bases. Here the CDR3 reads CASSPDTSYSPLHF. In nucleotides, the CDR3 is TGTGCCAGCAGCCCTGACACCTCTTATTCACCCCTCCACTTT.

The chain carries TRBV20-1 and TRBJ1-2; no reliable D call. Germline loops: CDR1 DFQATT, CDR2 SNEGSKA (reference sequence). V was pared by 5 bases and J by 2 bases, with 6 bases between. The CDR3 runs 11 residues. CDR3 in amino acids: CSAELNYGYTF. Here the CDR3 DNA reads TGCAGTGCTGAACTGAACTATGGCTACACCTTC.

V and J are TRBV20-1 and TRBJ2-3; 8 nucleotides line up with TRBD1. Germline V lookup: CDR1 DFQATT, CDR2 SNEGSKA (reference sequence). This CDR3 is 15 amino acids long. The ends lost 5 bases at V and 0 bases at J; junction bases unmatched: 7. This CDR3 reads CSAHLDRGSTDTQYF. The CDR3 nucleotides read TGCAGTGCTCACCTCGACAGGGGAAGCACAGATACGCAGTATTTT.

The V call is TRBV6-5, the J call TRBJ2-7, with D possibly being TRBD1 (6 bases). CDR3 length equals 13 residues. V dropped 6 bases and J dropped 5 bases, with 14 bases sitting between them. From germline, CDR1 is MNHEY and CDR2 SVGAGI. The chain's CDR3 is CASSLGAPNEQYF. The CDR3 DNA follows: TGTGCCAGCAGCCTGGGGGCCCCGAACGAGCAGTACTTC.

V usage is TRBV7-3 and J usage is TRBJ2-1, with no clear D. The germline V gene has CDR1 SGHTA and CDR2 FQGTGA. V was pared by 4 bases and J by 10 bases, with 11 bases between. The CDR3 consists of 12 residues. CDR3 amino acids: CASSSNPLEQFF. DNA of the CDR3: TGTGCCAGCAGCTCTAACCCATTGGAGCAGTTCTTC.

V gene TRBV7-9 combines with J gene TRBJ2-5; tentatively, D is TRBD2 (5 bases). The CDR3 extends over 14 amino acids. Germline V gives CDR1 SEHNR, CDR2 FQNEAQ (reference sequence). Trimming took 5 bases from V and 5 from J, leaving 15 bases between them. CDR3 coding DNA: TGTGCCAGCAGCCCCGCAGCGAGGGTTGAGACCCAGTACTTC. It codes for CASSPAARVETQYF. The full variable domain, rest sourced from reference TRBV7-9 and TRBJ2-5, is DTGVSQNPRHKITKRGQNVTFRCDPISEHNRLYWYRQTLGQGPEFLTYFQNEAQLEKSRLLSDRFSAERPKGSFSTLEIQRTEQGDSAMYLCASSPAARVETQYFGPGTRLLVL.

The chain employs TRBV3-1 and TRBJ2-1, with D possibly matching TRBD2 (5 bases). The germline V and J ends were trimmed by 8 bases and 2 bases, with 7 bases remaining between them. Germline-derived CDR1 and CDR2 are LGHDT and YNNKEL (reference sequence). The CDR3 length is 12 residues. The CDR3 sequence: CASRGTYNEQFF. In DNA, the CDR3 is TGTGCCAGCCGAGGGACCTACAATGAGCAGTTCTTC.

V usage is TRBV18 and J usage is TRBJ2-5, with TRBD2 identical over 7 bases. V shed 5 bases, J shed 1 base, and the junction held 4 bases outside the gene matches. CDR3 length: 14 amino acids. The V gene's germline CDR1 is KGHSH and CDR2 LQKENI. This chain's CDR3 is CASSKSGVQETQYF. In DNA form, the CDR3 reads TGTGCCAGCTCAAAGAGCGGGGTCCAAGAGACCCAGTACTTC.

The gene calls are TRBV20-1 and TRBJ2-4, with no clear D. The CDR3 is 14 amino acids. Trimming took off 7 bases at V and 2 bases at J, with 15 bases between the two ends. Germline V CDR1 and CDR2: DFQATT, SNEGSKA (reference sequence). CDR3 sequence reads: CSVPTEGSKNIQYF. The CDR3 DNA is TGCAGTGTTCCAACGGAAGGGTCCAAAAACATTCAGTACTTC.

The chain joins TRBV6-2 or TRBV6-3 to TRBJ1-1; D is unclear. The CDR3 is 17 amino acids. Germline V gene lookup returns CDR1 MNHEY and CDR2 SVGEGT. With 7 bases removed from V and 4 bases from J, the gap between germline ends came to 25 bases. The CDR3 loop reads CASKSHAQIGISTEAFF. The CDR3 DNA reads TGTGCCAGCAAAAGTCATGCCCAGATCGGAATCAGCACTGAAGCTTTCTTT.

The chain recombines TRBV4-2 with TRBJ1-1; D is unclear. V lost 0 bases, J lost 2 bases, and 10 bases lay in between. CDR1 LGHNA and CDR2 YNFKEQ come from the germline V gene. This CDR3 is built from 15 residues. The CDR3 is CASSQEGTVNTEAFF. The CDR3 DNA is TGTGCCAGCAGCCAAGAGGGAACAGTCAACACTGAAGCTTTCTTT.

The chain has TRBV12-3 or TRBV12-4 and TRBJ1-4; perhaps TRBD1 as D (5 bases). The length of the CDR3 is 14 residues. Trimming shortened V by 6 bases and J by 4 bases, and 12 bases separated the two germline ends. The CDR3 here is CASSFGQDNEKLFF. Here the CDR3 DNA reads TGTGCCAGCAGCTTCGGACAAGATAATGAAAAACTGTTTTTT.